This T cell receptor beta chain appears in the sequencing data of a study of shared clonotypes between healthy human individuals (dated by TCRdb to 2020 to 2021). A note on the overall study: The cohort comprised a couple of women and a few men aged 18 to 49 years. Each donor's leukapheresis produced roughly between roughly 0.9 and 9 billion PBMCs. For each donor, three plates each were used for CD4 naive and CD4 memory, two plates were used for CD8 naive, and one plate was used for CD8 memory. To estimate repertoire size and how much clonotypes are shared between individuals, the study performed deep sequencing of blood TCR repertoires from a few healthy adults. Different laboratories and diverse techniques were used to prepare libraries and sequence TCR repertoires, to increase sequencing depth and limit assay-specific biases. Overall study outcomes, separate from this receptor: Rarefaction of sorted-subset datasets indicated incomplete sequencing despite the large sequencing depth. Because the study included only a small number of donors, the genetic and exposure-history diversity represented was limited. Naive subsets generally had larger estimated clonotype richness than memory subsets did. Pairwise subsampling indicated that sequencing depth was expected to affect the degree of clonotype sharing among donors. Sampling was limited to blood, and TCR repertoires in tissue likely differ from TCR repertoires in blood. Clonotypes shared by all four sorted-subset donors showed higher generation probabilities than non-shared clonotypes. When several donors were compared, the shared fraction of clonotypes was around 5% for naive CD4, approximately 3.5% for naive CD8, more than 2% for memory CD4, and 0.3% to 0.5% for memory CD8.

For this clone: It has no known antigen specificity. No much larger clone is present one base from it, and per-base qualities are unavailable.

Using the deep immunoSEQ assay, multiplex PCR amplified TCR CDR3 regions from genomic DNA. For each cell subset, the extracted genomic DNA was distributed evenly across all wells of several immunoSEQ 96-well plates, and each plate served as one replicate. For sorted subsets, roughly 200 ng of genomic DNA, equivalent to around 29,000 T cell genomes, went into each replicate PCR. Purified libraries were quantified with a Qubit 3.0 fluorometer, sized on a Bioanalyzer 2100, and re-quantified with the KAPA Library Quantification kit. Each immunoSEQ 96-well plate was sequenced on its own single-read 150-cycle Illumina NextSeq 550 flow cell. Under the source paper's analysis protocol: The immunoSEQ output contained only junctional sequences without quality scores, so filtering could not match that applied to full-length reads. To assign V/J genes and CDR3, sequences were annotated using PyIR, a Python wrapper for IgBLAST v1.9, with IMGT germline references. Reads with weak V/J assignments (E-value above 1e-6), missing CDR3, stop codons, out-of-frame junctions, or ambiguous translated residues were removed. V3J clonotypes were defined as sequences sharing an identical inferred V gene, J gene, and CDR3 amino acid sequence. Percentage overlap between repertoires was calculated by dividing the number of shared unique clonotypes by the size of the smaller repertoire. Repertoire richness was assessed with RTK rarefaction, the Chao1 estimator, and Recon v2.1 estimates of unobserved clonotypes. Generation probabilities for all TCRbeta clonotypes obtained by the gDNA method from several donors were computed using OLGA. Not all clones reach the TCRdb copy of this immuneACCESS table, which keeps in-frame sequences only. Checked studies attribute under half of the gap to unresolved V genes and leave the rest unexplained. The D gene and trimming were derived from the DNA, and the V and J assignments and clone size from that table. In this sample the table shows some 680,000 clones, 55% to 85% of which occur a single time. Of the sample, 1.5% to 2% is held by the ten largest clones.

The cysteine opens and the phenylalanine closes a CDR3 of 13 amino acids. The DNA shown is the 39-base CDR3, in frame from base 1. V sheds 7 bases and J sheds 7 bases, leaving 16 bases between their ends. CDR1 MNHNS and CDR2 SASEGT were looked up in the germline V gene. Healthy HIV-negative adults with no recently reported acute infections or vaccinations were included as donors. All donors were Caucasian adults living in Nashville, Tennessee, USA. CD4+ T cells were enriched by magnetic negative selection; naive cells were then positively selected on CD45RA, and the negative fraction formed the memory subset. Blood was obtained by leukapheresis, after which PBMCs were separated by Ficoll-Histopaque density gradient centrifugation and cryopreserved in liquid nitrogen vapor phase. Analytical flow cytometry was used to check the purity and quantity of each magnetically sorted T cell population. Each sorted fraction had its genomic DNA isolated and then quantified by UV absorbance on a Nanodrop 2000c.

The chain is assembled from TRBV6-1 and TRBJ1-2; possibly the D gene is TRBD1, per 6 matching bases. This TCR was sampled from a woman younger than 45 in good health. Sequencing was performed on memory CD4+ T cells sorted from blood. The cell subset or site label for this specimen denotes: CD45RA-negative fraction. The CDR3 protein is CASKHGTSFGYTF. The nucleotides are TGTGCCAGCAAACACGGGACATCCTTTGGCTACACCTTC.